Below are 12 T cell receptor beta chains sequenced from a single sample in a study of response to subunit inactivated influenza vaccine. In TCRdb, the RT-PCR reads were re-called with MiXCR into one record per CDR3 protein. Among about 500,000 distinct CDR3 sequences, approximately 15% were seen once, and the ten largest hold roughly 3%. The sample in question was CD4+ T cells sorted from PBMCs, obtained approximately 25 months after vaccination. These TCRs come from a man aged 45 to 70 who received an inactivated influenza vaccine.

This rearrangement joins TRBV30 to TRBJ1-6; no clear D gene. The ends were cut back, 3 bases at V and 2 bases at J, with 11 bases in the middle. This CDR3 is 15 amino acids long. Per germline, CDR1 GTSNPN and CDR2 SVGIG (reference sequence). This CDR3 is CAWRIDGAYNSPLHF. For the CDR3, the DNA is TGTGCCTGGAGGATCGACGGAGCCTATAATTCACCCCTCCACTTT.

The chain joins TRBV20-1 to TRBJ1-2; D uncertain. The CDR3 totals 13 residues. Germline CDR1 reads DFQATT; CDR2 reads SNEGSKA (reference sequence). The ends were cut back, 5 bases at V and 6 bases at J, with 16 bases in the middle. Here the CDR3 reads CSAQALKGHGYTF. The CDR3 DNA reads TGCAGTGCTCAAGCGCTTAAGGGTCATGGCTACACCTTC.

The CDR3 DNA reads as TGCGCCAGCAGCTTGGAGGGGGCTAGGGATCGGCAGTTCTTC. Translating it yields CASSLEGARDRQFF. The rearrangement uses TRBV5-1 and TRBJ2-1, with TRBD1 identical over 7 bases. The CDR3 is 14 residues long. Germline assignment: CDR1 SGHRS and CDR2 YFSETQ. V shed 0 bases and J 12 bases; nucleotides not matched to a gene: 9.

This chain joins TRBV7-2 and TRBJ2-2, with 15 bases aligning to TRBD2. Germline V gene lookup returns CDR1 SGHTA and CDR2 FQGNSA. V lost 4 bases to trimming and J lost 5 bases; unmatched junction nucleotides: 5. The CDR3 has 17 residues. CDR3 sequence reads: CASSWGLAGGRTGELFF. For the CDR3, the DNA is TGTGCCAGCAGCTGGGGACTAGCGGGGGGACGGACCGGGGAGCTGTTTTTT. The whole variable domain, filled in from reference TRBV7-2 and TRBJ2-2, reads GAGVSQSPSNKVTEKGKDVELRCDPISGHTALYWYRQSLGQGLEFLIYFQGNSAPDKSGLPSDRFSAERTGGSVSTLTIQRTQQEDSAVYLCASSWGLAGGRTGELFFGEGSRLTVL.

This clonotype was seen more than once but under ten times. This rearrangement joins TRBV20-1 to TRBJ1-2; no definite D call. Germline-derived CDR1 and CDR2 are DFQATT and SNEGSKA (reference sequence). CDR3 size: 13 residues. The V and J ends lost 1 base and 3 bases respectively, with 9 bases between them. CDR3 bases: TGCAGTGCTAGAGCCGGCAGTCACTATGGCTACACCTTC. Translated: CSARAGSHYGYTF.

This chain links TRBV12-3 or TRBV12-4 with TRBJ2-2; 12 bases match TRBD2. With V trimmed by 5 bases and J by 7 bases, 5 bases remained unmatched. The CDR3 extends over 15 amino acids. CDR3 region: CASSRTSGVVGELFF. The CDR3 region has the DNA TGTGCCAGCAGTCGGACTAGCGGGGTTGTCGGGGAGCTGTTTTTT.

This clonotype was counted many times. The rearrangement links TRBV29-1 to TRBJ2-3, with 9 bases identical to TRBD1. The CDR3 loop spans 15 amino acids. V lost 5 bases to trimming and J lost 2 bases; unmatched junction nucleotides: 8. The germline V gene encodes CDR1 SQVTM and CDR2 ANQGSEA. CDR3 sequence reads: CSVWARDRATDTQYF. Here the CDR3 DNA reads TGCAGCGTTTGGGCCCGGGACAGGGCCACAGATACGCAGTATTTT.

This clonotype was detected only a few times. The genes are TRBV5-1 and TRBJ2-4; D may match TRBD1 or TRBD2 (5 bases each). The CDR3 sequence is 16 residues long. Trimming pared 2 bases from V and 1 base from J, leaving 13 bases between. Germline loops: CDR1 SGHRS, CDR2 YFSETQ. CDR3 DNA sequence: TGCGCCAGCAGCTTCCGGGAAGAGGGGGCCAAAAACATTCAGTACTTC. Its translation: CASSFREEGAKNIQYF.

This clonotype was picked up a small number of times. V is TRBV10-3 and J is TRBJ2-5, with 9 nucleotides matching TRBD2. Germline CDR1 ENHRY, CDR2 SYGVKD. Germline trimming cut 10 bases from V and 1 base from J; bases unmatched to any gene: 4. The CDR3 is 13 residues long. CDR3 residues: CATAGGVQETQYF. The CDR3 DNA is TGTGCCACTGCGGGGGGGGTCCAAGAGACCCAGTACTTC.

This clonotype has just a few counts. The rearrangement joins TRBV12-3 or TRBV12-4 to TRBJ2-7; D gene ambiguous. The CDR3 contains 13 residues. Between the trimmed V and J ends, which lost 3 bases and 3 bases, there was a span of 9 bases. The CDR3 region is CASSLATNYEQYF. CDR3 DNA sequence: TGTGCCAGCAGTTTGGCCACGAACTACGAGCAGTACTTC.

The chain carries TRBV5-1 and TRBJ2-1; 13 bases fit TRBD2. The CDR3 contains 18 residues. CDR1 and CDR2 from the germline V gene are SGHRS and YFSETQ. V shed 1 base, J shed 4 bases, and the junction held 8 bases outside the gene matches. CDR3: CASSLRFTGLAGYNEQFF. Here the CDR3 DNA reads TGCGCCAGCAGCTTGCGATTTACGGGACTAGCGGGGTACAATGAGCAGTTCTTC.

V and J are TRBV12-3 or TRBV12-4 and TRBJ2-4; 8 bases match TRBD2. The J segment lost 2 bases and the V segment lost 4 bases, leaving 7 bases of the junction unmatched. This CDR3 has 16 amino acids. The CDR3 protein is CASSSGGAPTKNIQYF. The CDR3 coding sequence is TGTGCCAGCAGTTCCGGGGGGGCCCCGACCAAAAACATTCAGTACTTC.